A single sample gave rise to the 17 T cell receptor beta chains below, sequenced in a study of control samples from healthy donors and cancer patients. TCRdb's copy holds only in-frame clones and misses some; the assay was immunoSEQ multiplex PCR. The table shows 90,000 to 110,000 clones, with around four fifths occurring only once. Sequenced: blood. The source is a woman between 50 and 59 years old in good health.

The J gene is TRBJ1-3, the V gene TRBV24-1, with unresolved D. Germline CDR1 reads KGHDR; CDR2 reads SFDVKD. Trimming cost V 2 bases and J 2 bases, with 0 bases left between them. The CDR3 spans 12 residues. The CDR3 loop reads CATSDSGNTIYF. In DNA, the CDR3 is TGTGCCACCAGTGATTCTGGAAACACCATATATTTT.

The V gene is TRBV3-1 (or the pseudogene TRBV3-2), the J gene TRBJ2-7; the D gene could be TRBD1 or TRBD2 (5 bases each). The germline V gene encodes CDR1 LGHDT and CDR2 YNNKEL (reference sequence). The CDR3 has 14 amino acids. Deletions cut 4 bases from V and 2 bases from J, with 12 bases between. CDR3 residues: CASSPRQGAYEQYF. As DNA, the CDR3 is TGTGCCAGCAGCCCCCGTCAGGGAGCCTACGAGCAGTACTTC.

This chain connects TRBV5-4 to TRBJ1-1; unclear D gene. CDR3 length: 14 amino acids. Per germline, CDR1 SGHNT and CDR2 YYREEE (reference sequence). V dropped 0 bases and J dropped 1 base, with 7 bases sitting between them. The CDR3 protein is CASSLEVKNTEAFF. DNA of the CDR3: TGTGCCAGCAGCTTGGAGGTAAAGAACACTGAAGCTTTCTTT.

V gene TRBV15 combines with J gene TRBJ2-3, with D perhaps TRBD2 (7 bases). Trimming took 8 bases from V and 6 from J, leaving 18 bases between them. Germline V CDR1 and CDR2: LNHNV, YYDKDF (reference sequence). This CDR3 has 14 amino acids. CDR3 nucleotides: TGTGCCACCGGGACTCGGGGGGCCTTGGATACGCAGTATTTT. Amino acids: CATGTRGALDTQYF. The full variable domain, in which reference TRBV15 and TRBJ2-3 provide the parts outside the CDR3, is DAMVIQNPRYQVTQFGKPVTLSCSQTLNHNVMYWYQQKSSQAPKLLFHYYDKDFNNEADTPDNFQSRRPNTSFCFLDIRSPGLGDTAMYLCATGTRGALDTQYFGPGTRLTVL.

V is TRBV6-1 and J is TRBJ1-5; TRBD1 might be the D (5 bases). There are 15 residues in the CDR3. In germline, CDR1 is MNHNS, CDR2 SASEGT. Trimming took 2 bases from V and 4 from J, leaving 12 bases between them. CDR3 bases: TGTGCCAGCAGTGAAAATTGGGACGGTAATCAGCCCCAGCATTTT. The encoded protein is CASSENWDGNQPQHF.

In DNA, the CDR3 is TGTGCCAGCAGACCAGGTGGGGGGGACACCATATATTTT. It translates to CASRPGGGDTIYF. The V and J genes are TRBV7-3 and TRBJ1-3, with D perhaps matching TRBD1 (5 bases). The CDR3 has 13 residues. V lost 6 bases and J lost 8, with 14 bases in between. CDR1 is SGHTA and CDR2 is FQGTGA in the germline V gene.

Regarding this clone: One end of the junction varies from germline; a read error may be responsible. The J gene is TRBJ2-2, the V gene TRBV7-7, with 9 bases fitting TRBD2. From germline, CDR1 is SSHAT and CDR2 FNYEAQ (reference sequence). This CDR3 has 16 amino acids. CDR3 amino acids: CASSDLAGLGFGELFF. In nucleotides, the CDR3 is TGTGCTAGCAGCGACCTAGCGGGGCTTGGGTTCGGGGAGCTGTTTTTT.

The V and J genes are TRBV10-3 and TRBJ2-7; D is perhaps TRBD2 (5 bases). This CDR3 is 13 amino acids long. Germline V lookup: CDR1 ENHRY, CDR2 SYGVKD. V dropped 5 bases and J dropped 5 bases, with 13 bases sitting between them. The CDR3 nucleotides read TGTGCCATCAGTCCGGACTTGGTCGACGAGCAGTACTTC. This encodes CAISPDLVDEQYF.

The sample holds a few counts of this clone. The rearrangement links TRBV2 to TRBJ2-3; D is undetermined. CDR3 length: 11 amino acids. The germline CDR1 and CDR2 sequences are SNHLY and FYNNEI. The ends were cut back, 2 bases at V and 12 bases at J, with 9 bases in the middle. CDR3 in DNA: TGTGCCAGCAGTGAAACCCTCAATCAGTATTTT. Its translation: CASSETLNQYF.

To note about this clone: Germline and junction disagree at one end, which may indicate a read error. The V gene is TRBV7-7, the J gene TRBJ2-2; D possibly matches TRBD1 or TRBD2 (6 bases each). The CDR3 runs to 15 residues. Germline V gene sequence: CDR1 SSHAT, CDR2 FNYEAQ (reference sequence). The chain's CDR3 is CASSLGGHDTGELFF. Here the CDR3 DNA reads TGTGCTAGCAGCTTAGGGGGGCACGACACCGGGGAGCTGTTTTTT.

V is TRBV5-6 and J is TRBJ2-7, with D perhaps matching TRBD2 (5 bases). Per germline, CDR1 SGHDT and CDR2 YYEEEE. Between the trimmed V and J ends, which lost 3 bases and 1 base, there was a span of 8 bases. This CDR3 has 13 residues. This CDR3 is CASSSGDSYEQYF. The CDR3 DNA reads as TGTGCCAGCAGCTCCGGGGATTCCTACGAGCAGTACTTC.

The chain is built from TRBV18 and TRBJ2-2; D perhaps matches TRBD2 (5 bases). CDR1 is KGHSH, CDR2 LQKENI, per germline. This CDR3 contains 17 residues. The V and J ends lost 5 bases and 5 bases respectively, with 21 bases between them. CDR3 nucleotide sequence: TGTGCCAGCTCATCTCTCCCTCAGAATTCGGGGACCGGGGAGCTGTTTTTT. Encoded protein: CASSSLPQNSGTGELFF. The variable domain in full, with the rest retrieved from reference TRBV18 and TRBJ2-2, is NAGVMQNPRHLVRRRGQEARLRCSPMKGHSHVYWYRQLPEEGLKFMVYLQKENIIDESGMPKERFSAEFPKEGPSILRIQQVVRGDSAAYFCASSSLPQNSGTGELFFGEGSRLTVL.

The chain links TRBV6-5 to TRBJ1-1; 9 positions agree with TRBD1. Germline values: CDR1 MNHEY, CDR2 SVGAGI. The J segment lost 1 base and the V segment lost 7 bases, leaving 4 bases of the junction unmatched. The CDR3 has 14 residues. Here the CDR3 reads CASTRGQGNTEAFF. The CDR3 region has the DNA TGTGCCAGCACCCGGGGACAGGGGAACACTGAAGCTTTCTTT.

The chain has TRBV5-1 and TRBJ1-1; 9 nucleotides line up with TRBD1. CDR1 SGHRS and CDR2 YFSETQ come from the germline V gene. The trim removed 8 bases at V and 5 bases at J, leaving 7 bases unmatched. The CDR3 runs 13 residues. The CDR3 loop is CASFGTGRTEAFF. Written as DNA, the CDR3 is TGCGCCAGTTTCGGGACAGGGCGTACTGAAGCTTTCTTT.

The J gene is TRBJ2-5, the V gene TRBV2; D remains unclear. The CDR3 runs 12 residues. The germline V gene encodes CDR1 SNHLY and CDR2 FYNNEI. Trimming shortened V by 5 bases and J by 4 bases, and 8 bases separated the two germline ends. In DNA, the CDR3 is TGTGCCAGCAGTCACGAGAGAGAGACCCAGTACTTC. Protein: CASSHERETQYF.

This clone showed up just a few times. The chain is built from TRBV7-8 and TRBJ1-5, with D possibly being TRBD1 (5 bases). V was cut by 5 bases and J by 2 bases, with 13 bases left in between. The germline V gene encodes CDR1 SGHVS and CDR2 FQNEAQ. This CDR3 has 15 amino acids. CDR3 amino acids: CASSTPQGGNQPQHF. The CDR3 region has the DNA TGTGCCAGCAGCACTCCGCAGGGAGGCAATCAGCCCCAGCATTTT.

This chain uses TRBV7-2 with TRBJ2-1; 10 bases are shared with TRBD2. This CDR3 is 16 amino acids long. The junction had 2 bases not matched to a gene; V was cut back by 0 bases and J by 3 bases. Germline V gene sequence: CDR1 SGHTA, CDR2 FQGNSA. CDR3 sequence reads: CASSLAASGSYNEQFF. CDR3 DNA sequence: TGTGCCAGCAGCTTAGCGGCTAGCGGGAGCTACAATGAGCAGTTCTTC.